Below, 11 T cell receptor beta chains from the same sample are listed, as sequenced in a study of blood T cell repertoires in COVID-19. Repertoires were generated with immunoSEQ multiplex PCR, while TCRdb's copy carries only in-frame clones and drops some. This table holds about 470,000 clones, around 90% found once. The sample taken for sequencing was PBMCs or T cells enriched from blood (not recorded which). Receptors were obtained from a woman between 18 and 29 years old who had recovered from COVID-19.

This rearrangement joins TRBV2 to TRBJ2-1; 8 nucleotides line up with TRBD2. The CDR3 spans 14 residues. J gave up 2 bases and V 7 bases, and 4 bases lay outside the gene matches. From germline, CDR1 is SNHLY and CDR2 FYNNEI. The CDR3 coding sequence is TGTGCCAGCAAGACTAGCGAGACCTACAATGAGCAGTTCTTC. As protein: CASKTSETYNEQFF. The complete variable domain, with remaining parts taken from reference TRBV2 and TRBJ2-1, reads EPEVTQTPSHQVTQMGQEVILRCVPISNHLYFYWYRQILGQKVEFLVSFYNNEISEKSEIFDDQFSVERPDGSNFTLKIRSTKLEDSAMYFCASKTSETYNEQFFGPGTRLTVL.

This chain connects TRBV28 to TRBJ2-7, with no clear D. Germline lookup yields CDR1 MDHEN and CDR2 SYDVKM. With 3 bases removed from V and 0 bases from J, the gap between germline ends came to 9 bases. The CDR3 contains 14 residues. CDR3 region: CASSLSRSSYEQYF. The CDR3 DNA sequence: TGTGCCAGCAGTTTGAGTAGGAGCTCCTACGAGCAGTACTTC.

The chain recombines TRBV19 with TRBJ1-4, with D unresolved. V was pared by 3 bases and J by 6 bases, with 5 bases between. From germline, CDR1 is LNHDA and CDR2 SQIVND (reference sequence). There are 12 residues in the CDR3. The CDR3 coding sequence is TGTGCCAGTAGTATCGCGGATGAAAAACTGTTTTTT. It specifies CASSIADEKLFF.

The chain couples TRBV28 to TRBJ1-6; tentatively, D is TRBD1 (6 bases). The germline CDR1 and CDR2 sequences are MDHEN and SYDVKM. The CDR3 length is 16 residues. V lost 4 bases to trimming and J lost 7 bases, with 17 bases between them. The CDR3 coding sequence is TGTGCCAGCAGTTCTAGGGGGGGGGTATTGAATTCACCCCTCCACTTT. Translated, it gives CASSSRGGVLNSPLHF.

The rearrangement links TRBV5-1 to TRBJ2-3; 12 nucleotides agree with TRBD2. Germline CDR1 and CDR2: SGHRS and YFSETQ. This CDR3 comprises 16 residues. The V segment lost 0 bases and the J segment 6 bases; nucleotides outside the gene matches: 5. The CDR3 reads CASSLELAGGEDTQYF. DNA for the CDR3: TGCGCCAGCAGCTTGGAACTAGCGGGGGGAGAGGATACGCAGTATTTT.

The chain carries TRBV6-5 and TRBJ1-1, with 7 positions matching TRBD1. Germline V gene data show CDR1 as MNHEY and CDR2 as SVGAGI. This CDR3 has 14 amino acids. V gave up 6 bases and J gave up 1 base; unmatched junction bases: 5. DNA of the CDR3: TGTGCCAGCAGAACCGGGACAGCGAACACTGAAGCTTTCTTT. It specifies CASRTGTANTEAFF.

The rearrangement links TRBV4-1 to TRBJ1-6; no definite D call. CDR3 length: 16 residues. V shed 1 base and J shed 3 bases, with 10 bases lying between them. Germline CDR1 is MGHRA and CDR2 is YSYEKL. CDR3 region: CASSQVFVVYNSPLHF. The CDR3 nucleotides read TGCGCCAGCAGCCAAGTATTTGTAGTCTATAATTCACCCCTCCACTTT.

This clone was seen only once. The J gene is TRBJ1-1, the V gene TRBV28, with 7 bases identical to TRBD1. CDR3 length: 12 residues. Germline V CDR1 and CDR2: MDHEN, SYDVKM. V gave up 8 bases and J gave up 12 bases; unmatched junction bases: 12. The CDR3 bases are TGTGCCAGCCAAAAAACAGACAGGGAGACTTTCTTT. Translation gives CASQKTDRETFF.

This chain connects TRBV9 to TRBJ1-3, with TRBD1 matching 7 bases. This CDR3 is 14 amino acids long. Germline CDR1 is SGDLS and CDR2 is YYNGEE. The ends lost 3 bases at V and 8 bases at J; junction bases unmatched: 8. CDR3 loop: CASSAGGEGYTIYF. CDR3 nucleotide sequence: TGTGCCAGCAGCGCAGGGGGTGAGGGTTACACCATATATTTT.

The rearrangement joins TRBV3-1 (or the pseudogene TRBV3-2) to TRBJ1-1, with 10 bases fitting TRBD1. Germline lookup yields CDR1 LGHDT and CDR2 YNNKEL (reference sequence). The CDR3 extends over 15 amino acids. J was trimmed by 4 bases and V by 4 bases; bases with no gene match: 6. The CDR3, as DNA: TGTGCCAGCAGCCGGGGACAGGGGTGGATCACTGAAGCTTTCTTT. Translating it yields CASSRGQGWITEAFF.

V and J are TRBV30 and TRBJ1-2; no firm D call. In germline, CDR1 is GTSNPN, CDR2 SVGIG (reference sequence). V lost 1 base to trimming and J lost 0 bases, with 12 bases between them. The CDR3 runs 15 residues. CDR3 protein: CAWSATTGTNYGYTF. The CDR3 coding sequence is TGTGCCTGGAGTGCCACCACGGGGACTAACTATGGCTACACCTTC.